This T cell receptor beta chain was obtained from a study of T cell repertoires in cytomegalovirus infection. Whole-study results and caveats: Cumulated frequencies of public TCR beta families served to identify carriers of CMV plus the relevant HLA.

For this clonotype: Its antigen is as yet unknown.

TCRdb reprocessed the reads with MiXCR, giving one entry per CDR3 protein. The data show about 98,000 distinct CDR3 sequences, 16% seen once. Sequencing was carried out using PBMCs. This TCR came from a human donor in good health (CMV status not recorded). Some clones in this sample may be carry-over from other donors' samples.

CDR3 sequence: CASTKEARGYTF. The CDR3 region has the DNA TGTGCCAGCACCAAGGAGGCCAGGGGCTACACCTTC. The chain recombines TRBV7-2 with TRBJ1-2; no clear D gene. The CDR3 has 12 residues. CDR1 and CDR2 from the germline V gene are SGHTA and FQGNSA. V was cut by 7 bases and J by 8 bases, with 14 bases left in between.